The source of this T cell receptor beta chain is a study of blood T cell repertoires in COVID-19. For the study at large: Samples representing acute and convalescent COVID-19 were sourced from the United States, Italy and Spain.

The CDR3 loop spans 14 amino acids. Trimming cost V 7 bases and J 10 bases, with 19 bases left between them. The germline V gene encodes CDR1 SNHLY and CDR2 FYNNEI. In the original workflow: Amplification of reference gene primers was used by the study to estimate nucleated cell counts. Generated by immunoSEQ multiplex PCR, the TCRdb table keeps only in-frame clones and is missing some. From that table come the V and J calls and clone size; the DNA was used to work out D and trimming. Of approximately 200,000 clones in the sample, approximately 90% were seen once. Material: peripheral blood. The TCR was taken from a man aged 65 to 85 with acute or convalescent COVID-19. The rearrangement joins TRBV2 to TRBJ1-4; D gene uncertain. The CDR3 DNA is TGTGCCAGCACAGAACGGGAGGCCTCAGGAAAACTGTTTTTT. It yields the protein CASTEREASGKLFF.